These 31 T cell receptor beta chains came from one sample sequenced in a study of blood T cell repertoires in COVID-19. The table came from immunoSEQ multiplex PCR; TCRdb's copy has only in-frame clones and leaves some out. The sample includes 85,000 to 100,000 clones, 80% to 90% seen only once; the top ten take 25% to 35%. Sequences were obtained from peripheral blood. These receptors all stem from a man in his forties or fifties with active or convalescent COVID-19.

This clone was observed once. This chain connects TRBV28 to TRBJ2-7, with 7 bases fitting TRBD2. CDR1 and CDR2 (germline): MDHEN, SYDVKM. V gave up 3 bases and J gave up 2 bases; unmatched junction bases: 10. This CDR3 is built from 16 residues. CDR3 amino acids: CASSLGLAEPAYEQYF. In DNA, the CDR3 is TGTGCCAGCAGTTTGGGGCTAGCGGAGCCCGCCTACGAGCAGTACTTC.

This clone was found once. The gene calls are TRBV6-5 and TRBJ2-3; TRBD1 matches 9 bases. The CDR3 consists of 15 residues. V dropped 6 bases and J dropped 7; count of bases not matched to a gene: 11. Germline V CDR1 and CDR2: MNHEY, SVGAGI. The CDR3 spells CASRSQGQGKYTQYF. In DNA, the CDR3 is TGTGCCAGCAGGTCACAGGGACAGGGTAAATATACGCAGTATTTT.

This clone was picked up one time. This chain connects TRBV10-1 to TRBJ2-2; D possibly corresponds to TRBD1 (5 bases). The CDR3 loop spans 16 amino acids. Trimming took 3 bases from V and 4 from J, leaving 15 bases between them. Germline CDR1 and CDR2: WNHNN and SYGVQD (reference sequence). In nucleotides, the CDR3 is TGCGCCAGCAGTGATAAAGGGGCAGACTTCACCGGGGAGCTGTTTTTT. It codes for CASSDKGADFTGELFF.

The rearrangement links TRBV3-1 (or the pseudogene TRBV3-2) to TRBJ2-3; TRBD1 might be the D (6 bases). The CDR3 has 15 amino acids. The germline V gene encodes CDR1 LGHDT and CDR2 YNNKEL (reference sequence). The V gene lost 3 bases and the J gene lost 1 base, with 11 bases spanning the gap. The CDR3 region is CASSQGAQGTDTQYF. DNA of the CDR3: TGTGCCAGCAGCCAGGGGGCCCAGGGCACAGATACGCAGTATTTT.

This clone was seen a handful of times. The rearrangement joins TRBV19 to TRBJ2-3; tentatively, D is TRBD2 (5 bases). Germline loops: CDR1 LNHDA, CDR2 SQIVND (reference sequence). Trimming took off 4 bases at V and 0 bases at J, with 8 bases between the two ends. The CDR3 is made up of 14 amino acids. Here the CDR3 reads CASSRGPSTDTQYF. The CDR3 nucleotides read TGTGCCAGTAGTAGAGGGCCCAGCACAGATACGCAGTATTTT.

The chain recombines TRBV6-4 with TRBJ2-2; D is possibly TRBD1 (6 bases). V was trimmed by 4 bases and J by 2 bases, leaving 8 bases between them. This CDR3 spans 14 amino acids. Germline CDR1 and CDR2: MRHNA and SNTAGT. The CDR3 sequence: CASSAQGNTGELFF. The CDR3, as DNA: TGTGCCAGCAGTGCACAGGGAAACACCGGGGAGCTGTTTTTT.

J is TRBJ1-2 and V is TRBV5-1; D may be TRBD1 (6 bases). CDR1 SGHRS and CDR2 YFSETQ come from the germline V gene. This CDR3 region has 15 residues. V lost 4 bases to trimming and J lost 5 bases, with 18 bases between them. This chain's CDR3 is CASSLADTGWYGYTF. The CDR3 DNA follows: TGCGCCAGCAGCCTTGCTGATACAGGGTGGTATGGCTACACCTTC.

This clone was counted once. The chain recombines TRBV5-6 with TRBJ2-7, with 12 bases fitting TRBD2. Per germline, CDR1 SGHDT and CDR2 YYEEEE. The trim removed 5 bases at V and 2 bases at J, leaving 14 bases unmatched. This CDR3 comprises 18 residues. The chain's CDR3 is CASSSPGLAGPLTYEQYF. CDR3 coding DNA: TGTGCCAGCAGTTCTCCGGGACTAGCGGGCCCCCTTACCTACGAGCAGTACTTC.

The chain has TRBV3-1 (or the pseudogene TRBV3-2) and TRBJ2-3; TRBD2 aligns across 10 bases. Germline CDR1 reads LGHDT; CDR2 reads YNNKEL (reference sequence). The V and J ends lost 4 bases and 7 bases, in that order; junction bases with no gene match: 5. This CDR3 spans 14 amino acids. The CDR3 DNA is TGTGCCAGCAGCCGGCTACTAGCGGGGAATACGCAGTATTTT. Translation gives CASSRLLAGNTQYF.

Of note for this clone: This sample also contains other DNA sequences that code for the same CDR3. CDR3 sequence (DNA): TGTGCCAGCAGTTTAGGGCGGAATGAAAAACTGTTTTTT. Translation: CASSLGRNEKLFF. V gene TRBV12-3 or TRBV12-4 combines with J gene TRBJ1-4; D not certain. Trimming took off 1 base at V and 5 bases at J, with 5 bases between the two ends. This CDR3 contains 13 residues.

The chain links TRBV5-1 to TRBJ2-1; weak D call: TRBD2 (5 bases). Germline lookup yields CDR1 SGHRS and CDR2 YFSETQ. Trimming removed 5 bases from V and 7 bases from J, with 22 bases in between. The CDR3 totals 16 residues. The CDR3 DNA reads as TGCGCCAGCAGAGGCCAGACTATATTCAGTTCGAATGAGCAGTTCTTC. This codes for CASRGQTIFSSNEQFF.

The chain is built from TRBV29-1 and TRBJ2-1; 8 bases map to TRBD1. CDR3 length: 14 amino acids. CDR1 and CDR2 from the germline V gene are SQVTM and ANQGSEA. J gave up 2 bases and V 7 bases, and 7 bases lay outside the gene matches. This CDR3 reads CSGIPGQAYNEQFF. CDR3 DNA sequence: TGCAGCGGGATCCCGGGACAGGCCTACAATGAGCAGTTCTTC.

This clone has just a few counts. The V and J genes are TRBV11-2 and TRBJ2-5, with 9 bases that match TRBD2. The V gene end was trimmed by 2 bases and the J gene end by 7 bases; junction bases not matched to a gene: 5. The germline V gene has CDR1 SGHAT and CDR2 FQNNGV. The CDR3 is made up of 14 amino acids. CDR3 bases: TGTGCCAGCAGCTTACGTATGCGGGAGGGGACCCAGTACTTC. Its protein is CASSLRMREGTQYF.

The V call is TRBV10-3, the J call TRBJ2-4; 13 nucleotides line up with TRBD2. The CDR3 has 18 amino acids. Germline V lookup: CDR1 ENHRY, CDR2 SYGVKD. Trimming at V came to 5 bases and at J to 9 bases, leaving 16 bases not matched to a gene. CDR3 amino acids: CAISISGTSGVSGGIQYF. The CDR3 nucleotides are TGTGCCATCAGTATTTCCGGGACTAGCGGGGTTTCTGGAGGCATTCAGTACTTC.

This clone was counted once. The chain carries TRBV6-5 and TRBJ2-7; TRBD2 is a possible D gene (7 bases). V was shortened by 4 bases and J by 7 bases, with 14 bases between the two germline ends. Germline lookup yields CDR1 MNHEY and CDR2 SVGAGI. The CDR3 extends over 13 amino acids. CDR3 protein: CASSSWAGAEQYF. The CDR3 DNA reads as TGTGCCAGCAGTTCTTGGGCGGGGGCTGAGCAGTACTTC.

The rearrangement links TRBV19 to TRBJ2-7, with TRBD1 as a possible D gene (6 bases). The length of the CDR3 is 14 residues. Germline V gene data show CDR1 as LNHDA and CDR2 as SQIVND (reference sequence). V gave up 5 bases and J gave up 3 bases, with 14 bases separating them. The DNA for the CDR3 is TGTGCCAGTAGTGTGCAGGGGAGAGACTACGAGCAGTACTTC. It yields the protein CASSVQGRDYEQYF.

The chain recombines TRBV7-2 with TRBJ1-1; no reliable D call. The germline CDR1 and CDR2 sequences are SGHTA and FQGNSA. V was pared by 5 bases and J by 0 bases, with 16 bases between. The CDR3 runs to 16 residues. The CDR3 here is CASSPTEDLVNTEAFF. CDR3 nucleotide sequence: TGTGCCAGCAGCCCAACCGAGGACTTAGTGAACACTGAAGCTTTCTTT.

This sequence joins TRBV11-3 and TRBJ2-2; TRBD1 is a possible D gene (6 bases). The CDR3 is made up of 17 amino acids. The ends were cut back, 1 base at V and 3 bases at J, with 15 bases in the middle. Looked up from germline, CDR1 is SGHNT and CDR2 is YENEEA. The CDR3 nucleotides are TGTGCCAGCAGCTTAGGAAGGACAGCGACAGACACCGGGGAGCTGTTTTTT. Amino acids: CASSLGRTATDTGELFF.

The rearrangement uses TRBV19 and TRBJ2-3; the D gene is possibly TRBD2 (6 bases). CDR3 length: 18 residues. The V gene lost 10 bases and the J gene lost 0 bases, with 26 bases spanning the gap. Germline CDR1 reads LNHDA; CDR2 reads SQIVND (reference sequence). The CDR3: CAIYIRQPGDSSTDTQYF. CDR3 nucleotide sequence: TGTGCCATATATATCCGGCAGCCGGGAGATTCGAGCACAGATACGCAGTATTTT. Based on the CDR3 plus reference TRBV19 and TRBJ2-3, the full variable domain is DGGITQSPKYLFRKEGQNVTLSCEQNLNHDAMYWYRQDPGQGLRLIYYSQIVNDFQKGDIAEGYSVSREKKESFPLTVTSAQKNPTAFYLCAIYIRQPGDSSTDTQYFGPGTRLTVL.

This chain links TRBV6-2 or TRBV6-3 with TRBJ2-3, with TRBD2 matching over 14 bases. This CDR3 contains 16 residues. Germline V gene data show CDR1 as MNHEY and CDR2 as SVGEGT. J gave up 10 bases and V 2 bases, and 8 bases lay outside the gene matches. CDR3 in amino acids: CASSYPGTSGSRAQYF. In DNA form, the CDR3 reads TGTGCCAGCAGTTACCCCGGGACTAGCGGGAGTCGGGCGCAGTATTTT.

The chain joins TRBV18 to TRBJ2-7, with 7 bases aligning to TRBD2. After removal of 2 bases from V and 0 bases from J, the junction contained 7 bases not matched to a gene. This CDR3 region has 16 residues. Germline CDR1 and CDR2: KGHSH and LQKENI. DNA for the CDR3: TGTGCCAGCTCACCAGACCGGAGCGGGACCTCCTACGAGCAGTACTTC. Translating it yields CASSPDRSGTSYEQYF.

The chain recombines TRBV10-2 with TRBJ2-3, with TRBD2 identical over 13 bases. Germline V gives CDR1 WSHSY, CDR2 SAAADI. The CDR3 spans 15 residues. Trimming at V came to 6 bases and at J to 5 bases, leaving 5 bases not matched to a gene. CDR3 amino acids: CASRIGLAGVDTQYF. The CDR3 DNA reads TGCGCCAGCAGGATTGGACTAGCGGGAGTAGATACGCAGTATTTT.

The chain recombines TRBV5-5 with TRBJ2-6; 7 bases agree with TRBD1. V gave up 4 bases and J gave up 0 bases; unmatched junction bases: 4. CDR1 and CDR2 from the germline V gene are SGHKS and YYEKEE (reference sequence). This CDR3 comprises 16 residues. The CDR3 loop is CASSLGQSSGANVLTF. CDR3 DNA: TGTGCCAGCAGCCTGGGACAGAGCTCTGGGGCCAACGTCCTGACTTTC.

The chain uses TRBV5-6 and TRBJ1-6; D not certain. Germline V lookup: CDR1 SGHDT, CDR2 YYEEEE. The V end lost 0 bases, the J end lost 5 bases, and 9 bases lay between the germline ends. CDR3 length equals 15 residues. The CDR3 spells CASSLVPGNNSPLHF. The CDR3 DNA is TGTGCCAGCAGCTTGGTACCGGGTAATAATTCACCCCTCCACTTT. The full variable domain, with the rest looked up from reference TRBV5-6 and TRBJ1-6, is DAGVTQSPTHLIKTRGQQVTLRCSPKSGHDTVSWYQQALGQGPQFIFQYYEEEERQRGNFPDRFSGHQFPNYSSELNVNALLLGDSALYLCASSLVPGNNSPLHFGNGTRLTVT.

The chain recombines TRBV6-5 with TRBJ1-5, with D possibly matching TRBD1 (5 bases). From germline, CDR1 is MNHEY and CDR2 SVGAGI. The CDR3 covers 12 residues. Trimming left V 6 bases short and J 4 bases short, with 7 bases between. CDR3 residues: CASRAGNQPQHF. CDR3 DNA sequence: TGTGCCAGCAGGGCAGGGAATCAGCCCCAGCATTTT.

The V gene is TRBV5-8, the J gene TRBJ2-1; D gene ambiguous. V was cut by 6 bases and J by 3 bases, with 16 bases left in between. The CDR3 length is 15 residues. Looked up from germline, CDR1 is SGHTS and CDR2 is YDEGEE. The DNA of the CDR3 is TGTGCCAGCACCAACTACGCGGATGGCTACAATGAGCAGTTCTTC. It encodes CASTNYADGYNEQFF. The full variable domain, completed using reference TRBV5-8 and TRBJ2-1, is EAGVTQSPTHLIKTRGQQATLRCSPISGHTSVYWYQQALGLGLQFLLWYDEGEERNRGNFPPRFSGRQFPNYSSELNVNALELEDSALYLCASTNYADGYNEQFFGPGTRLTVL.

The CDR3 coding sequence is TGTGCCACCACTGGACATCACAATGAGCAGTTCTTC. It codes for CATTGHHNEQFF. The chain joins TRBV10-3 to TRBJ2-1, with D perhaps matching TRBD1 (5 bases). Trimming removed 10 bases at V and 5 bases at J, with 12 bases between. Germline V gene lookup returns CDR1 ENHRY and CDR2 SYGVKD. This CDR3 is built from 12 residues.

In DNA form, the CDR3 reads TGTGCCAGCTCACCAGGGGCAGAGACCCAGTACTTC. As protein: CASSPGAETQYF. The rearrangement uses TRBV18 and TRBJ2-5; D is perhaps TRBD1 (5 bases). Trimming took off 2 bases at V and 4 bases at J, with 5 bases between the two ends. Germline V CDR1 and CDR2: KGHSH, LQKENI. The CDR3 spans 12 residues. Looking up the rest from reference TRBV18 and TRBJ2-5 gives the full variable domain: NAGVMQNPRHLVRRRGQEARLRCSPMKGHSHVYWYRQLPEEGLKFMVYLQKENIIDESGMPKERFSAEFPKEGPSILRIQQVVRGDSAAYFCASSPGAETQYFGPGTRLLVL.

V and J are TRBV9 and TRBJ2-3; D is possibly TRBD2 (6 bases). CDR3 length: 14 amino acids. Germline CDR1 SGDLS, CDR2 YYNGEE. V lost 3 bases to trimming and J lost 4 bases, with 12 bases between them. The CDR3: CASSASPGADTQYF. The DNA for the CDR3 is TGTGCCAGCAGCGCCTCCCCGGGGGCAGATACGCAGTATTTT.

CDR3 DNA: TGTGCCAGCAGCTTGGAGGGGGCCAGCTACAATGAGCAGTTCTTC. It is translated as CASSLEGASYNEQFF. This sequence joins TRBV5-4 and TRBJ2-1; 7 nucleotides agree with TRBD1. CDR1 and CDR2 from the germline V gene are SGHNT and YYREEE (reference sequence). The length of the CDR3 is 15 residues. V lost 0 bases to trimming and J lost 3 bases; unmatched junction nucleotides: 3.

J is TRBJ1-5 and V is TRBV29-1; D gene ambiguous. This CDR3 is 14 amino acids long. V was shortened by 4 bases and J by 0 bases, with 10 bases between the two germline ends. In germline, CDR1 is SQVTM, CDR2 ANQGSEA. In DNA form, the CDR3 reads TGCAGCGTTGCAATAGGAGATAGCAATCAGCCCCAGCATTTT. Amino acid sequence: CSVAIGDSNQPQHF.